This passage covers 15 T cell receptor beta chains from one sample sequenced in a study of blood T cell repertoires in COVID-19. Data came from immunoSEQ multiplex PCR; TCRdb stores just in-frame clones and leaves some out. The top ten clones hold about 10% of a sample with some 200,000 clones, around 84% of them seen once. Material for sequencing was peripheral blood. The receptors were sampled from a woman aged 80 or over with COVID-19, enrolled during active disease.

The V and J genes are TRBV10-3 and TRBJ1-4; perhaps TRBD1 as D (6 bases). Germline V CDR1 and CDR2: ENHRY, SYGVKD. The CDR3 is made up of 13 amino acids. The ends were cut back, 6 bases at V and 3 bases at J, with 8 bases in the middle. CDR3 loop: CAISWTANEKLFF. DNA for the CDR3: TGTGCCATCAGCTGGACAGCTAATGAAAAACTGTTTTTT.

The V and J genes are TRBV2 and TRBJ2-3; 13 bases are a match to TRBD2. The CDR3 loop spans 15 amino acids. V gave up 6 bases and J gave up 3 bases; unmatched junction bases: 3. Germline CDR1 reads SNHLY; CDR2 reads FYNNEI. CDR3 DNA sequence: TGTGCCAGCAGAGTGGGACTAGCGGGGACAGATACGCAGTATTTT. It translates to CASRVGLAGTDTQYF.

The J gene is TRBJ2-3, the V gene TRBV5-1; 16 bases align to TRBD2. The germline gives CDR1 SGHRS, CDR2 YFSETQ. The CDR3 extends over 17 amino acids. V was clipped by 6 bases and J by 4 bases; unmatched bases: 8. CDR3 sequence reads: CASTRGTSGGAPDTQYF. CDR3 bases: TGCGCCAGCACCCGGGGGACTAGCGGGGGGGCCCCAGATACGCAGTATTTT.

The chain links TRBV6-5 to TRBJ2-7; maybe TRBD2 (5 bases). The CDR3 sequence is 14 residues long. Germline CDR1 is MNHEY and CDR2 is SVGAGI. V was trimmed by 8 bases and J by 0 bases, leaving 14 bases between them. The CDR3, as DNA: TGTGCCAGCGAAGGACTGGCCAACTCCTACGAGCAGTACTTC. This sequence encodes CASEGLANSYEQYF.

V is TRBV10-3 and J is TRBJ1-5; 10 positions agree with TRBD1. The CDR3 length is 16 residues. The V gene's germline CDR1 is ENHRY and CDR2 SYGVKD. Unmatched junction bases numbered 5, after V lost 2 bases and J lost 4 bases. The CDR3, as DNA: TGTGCCATCAGTGAGGGTCAGGGACAGGGGAATCAGCCCCAGCATTTT. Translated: CAISEGQGQGNQPQHF.

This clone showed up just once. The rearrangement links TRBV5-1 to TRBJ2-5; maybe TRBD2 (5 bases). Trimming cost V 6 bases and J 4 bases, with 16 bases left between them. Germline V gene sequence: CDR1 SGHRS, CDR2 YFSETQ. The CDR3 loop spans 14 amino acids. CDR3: CASTEGLSGETQYF. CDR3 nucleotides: TGCGCCAGCACCGAGGGTCTATCTGGAGAGACCCAGTACTTC.

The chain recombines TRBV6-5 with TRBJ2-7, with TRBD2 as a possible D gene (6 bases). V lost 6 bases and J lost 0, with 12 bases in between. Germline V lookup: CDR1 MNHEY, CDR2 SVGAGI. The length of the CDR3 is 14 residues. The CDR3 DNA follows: TGTGCCAGCAGCCGGGACTTTAGCTCCTACGAGCAGTACGTC. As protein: CASSRDFSSYEQYV.

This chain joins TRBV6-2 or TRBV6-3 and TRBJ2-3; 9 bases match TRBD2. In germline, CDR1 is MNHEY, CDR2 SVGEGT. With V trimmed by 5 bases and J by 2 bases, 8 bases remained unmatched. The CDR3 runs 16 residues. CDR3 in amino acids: CASSQRGAILTDTQYF. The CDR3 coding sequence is TGTGCCAGCAGTCAGCGGGGGGCCATTCTCACAGATACGCAGTATTTT.

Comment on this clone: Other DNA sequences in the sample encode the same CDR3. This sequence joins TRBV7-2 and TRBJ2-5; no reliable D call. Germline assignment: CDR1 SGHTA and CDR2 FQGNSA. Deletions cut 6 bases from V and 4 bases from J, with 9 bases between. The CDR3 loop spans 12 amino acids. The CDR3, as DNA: TGTGCCAGCAGTCTTTTGCGAGAGACCCAGTACTTC. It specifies CASSLLRETQYF.

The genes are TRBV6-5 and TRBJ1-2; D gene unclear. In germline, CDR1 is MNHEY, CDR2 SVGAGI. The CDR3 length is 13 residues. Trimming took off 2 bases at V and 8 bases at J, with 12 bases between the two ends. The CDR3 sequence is CASSYRLGGGYTF. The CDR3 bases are TGTGCCAGCAGTTACCGCCTGGGAGGAGGCTACACCTTC.

The CDR3 DNA reads TGTGCCAGTGTCGATACAGGACCGAACACTGAAGCTTTCTTT. Translating it yields CASVDTGPNTEAFF. The V call is TRBV19, the J call TRBJ1-1; a possible D gene is TRBD1 (5 bases). The CDR3 runs 14 residues. The V end lost 8 bases, the J end lost 1 base, and 14 bases lay between the germline ends. CDR1 is LNHDA, CDR2 SQIVND, per germline (reference sequence).

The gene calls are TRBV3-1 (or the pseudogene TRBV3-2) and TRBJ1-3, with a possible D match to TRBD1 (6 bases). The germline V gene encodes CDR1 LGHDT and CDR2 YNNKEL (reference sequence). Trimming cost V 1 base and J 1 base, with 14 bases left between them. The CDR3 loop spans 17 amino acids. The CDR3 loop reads CASSQVGAGVSGNTIYF. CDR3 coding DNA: TGTGCCAGCAGCCAAGTAGGCGCAGGGGTATCTGGAAACACCATATATTTT.

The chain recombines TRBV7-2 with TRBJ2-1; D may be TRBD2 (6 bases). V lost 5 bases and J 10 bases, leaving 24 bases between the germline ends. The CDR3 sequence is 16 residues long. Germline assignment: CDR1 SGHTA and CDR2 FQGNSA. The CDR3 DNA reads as TGTGCCAGCAGCCCCTCCCGGGACTCCTTCGGGAAAGAGCAGTTCTTC. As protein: CASSPSRDSFGKEQFF.

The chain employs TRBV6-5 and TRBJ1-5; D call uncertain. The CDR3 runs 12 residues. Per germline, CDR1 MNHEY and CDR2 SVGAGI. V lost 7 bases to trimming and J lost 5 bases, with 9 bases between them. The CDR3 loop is CASNFPDQPQHF. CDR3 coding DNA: TGTGCCAGCAATTTTCCGGATCAGCCCCAGCATTTT.

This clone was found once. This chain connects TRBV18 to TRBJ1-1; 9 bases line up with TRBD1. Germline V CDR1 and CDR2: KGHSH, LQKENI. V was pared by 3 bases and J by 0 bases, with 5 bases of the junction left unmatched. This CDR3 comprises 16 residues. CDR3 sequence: CASSPWDRVLNTEAFF. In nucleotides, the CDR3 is TGTGCCAGCTCACCGTGGGACAGGGTTCTGAACACTGAAGCTTTCTTT.